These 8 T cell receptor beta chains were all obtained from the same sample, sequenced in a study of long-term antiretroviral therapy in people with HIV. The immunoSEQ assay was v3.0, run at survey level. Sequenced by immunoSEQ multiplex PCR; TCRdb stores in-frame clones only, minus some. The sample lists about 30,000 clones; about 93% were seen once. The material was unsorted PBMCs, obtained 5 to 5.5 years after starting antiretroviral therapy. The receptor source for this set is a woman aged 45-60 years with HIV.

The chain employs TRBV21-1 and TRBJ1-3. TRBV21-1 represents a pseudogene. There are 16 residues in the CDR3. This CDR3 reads CATPPGPLSSGNTIYF. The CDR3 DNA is TGTGCCACCCCGCCCGGACCGTTGAGCTCTGGAAACACCATATATTTT.

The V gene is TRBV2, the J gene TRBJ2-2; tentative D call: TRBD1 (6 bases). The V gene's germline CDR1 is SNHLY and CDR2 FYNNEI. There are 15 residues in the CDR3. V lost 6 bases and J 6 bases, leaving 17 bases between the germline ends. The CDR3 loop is CASRLTGLEAGELFF. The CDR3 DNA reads TGTGCCAGCAGGCTTACAGGGCTTGAGGCCGGGGAGCTGTTTTTT.

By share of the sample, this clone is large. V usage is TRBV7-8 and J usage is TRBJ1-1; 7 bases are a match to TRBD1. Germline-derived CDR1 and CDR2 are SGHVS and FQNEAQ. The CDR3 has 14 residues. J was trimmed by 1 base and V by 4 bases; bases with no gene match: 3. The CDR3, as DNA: TGTGCCAGCAGCTCGGGACAGCCGAACACTGAAGCTTTCTTT. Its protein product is CASSSGQPNTEAFF. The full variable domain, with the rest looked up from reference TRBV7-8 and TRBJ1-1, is GAGVSQSPRYKVAKRGQDVALRCDPISGHVSLFWYQQALGQGPEFLTYFQNEAQLDKSGLPSDRFFAERPEGSVSTLKIQRTQQEDSAVYLCASSSGQPNTEAFFGQGTRLTVV.

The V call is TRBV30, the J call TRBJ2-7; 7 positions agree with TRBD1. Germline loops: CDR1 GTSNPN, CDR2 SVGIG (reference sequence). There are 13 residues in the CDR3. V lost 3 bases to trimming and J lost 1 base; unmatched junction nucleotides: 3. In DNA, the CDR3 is TGTGCCTGGAGCTTGACAGGGTCCTACGAGCAGTACTTC. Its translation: CAWSLTGSYEQYF.

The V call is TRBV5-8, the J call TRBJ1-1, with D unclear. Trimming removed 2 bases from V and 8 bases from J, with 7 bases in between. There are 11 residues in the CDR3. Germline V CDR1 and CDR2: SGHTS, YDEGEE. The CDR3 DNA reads TGTGCCAGCAGCTTAAAAGTGGAAGCTTTCTTT. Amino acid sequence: CASSLKVEAFF.

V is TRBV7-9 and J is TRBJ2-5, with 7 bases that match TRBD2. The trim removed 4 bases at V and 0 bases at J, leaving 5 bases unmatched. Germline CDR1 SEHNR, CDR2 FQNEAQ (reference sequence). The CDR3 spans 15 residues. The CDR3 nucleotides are TGTGCCAGCAGCTCGACTAGCTGGGACCAAGAGACCCAGTACTTC. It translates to CASSSTSWDQETQYF.

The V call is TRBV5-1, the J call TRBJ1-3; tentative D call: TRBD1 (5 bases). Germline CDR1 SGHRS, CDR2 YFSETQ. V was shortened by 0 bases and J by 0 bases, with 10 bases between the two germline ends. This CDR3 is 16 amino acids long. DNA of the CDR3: TGCGCCAGCAGCTTGGGGGGGGACTCCTCTGGAAACACCATATATTTT. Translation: CASSLGGDSSGNTIYF.

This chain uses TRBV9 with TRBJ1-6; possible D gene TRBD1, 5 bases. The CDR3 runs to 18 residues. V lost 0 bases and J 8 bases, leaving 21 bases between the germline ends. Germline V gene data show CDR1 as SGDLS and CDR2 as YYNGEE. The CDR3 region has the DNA TGTGCCAGCAGCGTAGTGGATGGAGGAGGGCTCAGGGATTCACCCCTCCACTTT. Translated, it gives CASSVVDGGGLRDSPLHF.